Listed below are T cell receptor beta chains from one sample, sequenced in a study of T cells expressing NK-cell markers. TCRdb reprocessed the 5' RACE reads, with one entry per CDR3 protein and no DNA. The sample data list 160,000 or so distinct CDR3 sequences. Sequenced material: blood T cells: a sorted CD56 or NKG2C T cell subset, CD4+ or CD8+ T cells, or bulk PBMC T cells (not recorded which). All receptors come from a woman aged 18 to 75 in good health. Each CDR3 is given with its conserved first and last residue. Fields, in order: V gene, CDR3 length, J gene, CDR3 protein.

v_gene: TRBV2
len: 14
j_gene: TRBJ1-2
CDR3aa: CASSEQAGRFSYTF

v_gene: TRBV12-5
len: 17
j_gene: TRBJ2-5
CDR3aa: CASGLVGPDRDQETQYF

v_gene: TRBV29-1
len: 15
j_gene: TRBJ1-2
CDR3aa: CSVPRGTGGNYGYTF

v_gene: TRBV5-1
len: 14
j_gene: TRBJ2-7
CDR3aa: CASSLMISSYEQYF

v_gene: TRBV20-1
len: 15
j_gene: TRBJ2-1
CDR3aa: CSAKRGTGTTNEQFF

v_gene: TRBV2
len: 12
j_gene: TRBJ2-3
CDR3aa: CASRDNTDTQYF

v_gene: TRBV5-1
len: 13
j_gene: TRBJ2-5
CDR3aa: CASSSLRLETQYF

v_gene: TRBV7-8
len: 14
j_gene: TRBJ1-1
CDR3aa: CASSLGGWMTEAFF

v_gene: TRBV7-9
len: 16
j_gene: TRBJ1-2
CDR3aa: CASNQPGGQLNYGYTF

v_gene: TRBV14
len: 15
j_gene: TRBJ2-1
CDR3aa: CASSPDRGLVNEQFF

v_gene: TRBV24-1
len: 13
j_gene: TRBJ2-3
CDR3aa: CATSDGGLDTQYF

v_gene: TRBV7-2
len: 15
j_gene: TRBJ2-1
CDR3aa: CASSFQSGSYDEQFF

v_gene: TRBV20-1
len: 13
j_gene: TRBJ1-2
CDR3aa: CSASLKVNYGYTF

v_gene: TRBV7-2
len: 14
j_gene: TRBJ2-7
CDR3aa: CASSPLGDRGEQYF

v_gene: TRBV7-9
len: 16
j_gene: TRBJ2-1
CDR3aa: CASSRAGTSGRSEQFF

v_gene: TRBV2
len: 13
j_gene: TRBJ1-2
CDR3aa: CASSEGEGYGYTF

v_gene: TRBV4-1
len: 16
j_gene: TRBJ1-1
CDR3aa: CASSQVLSGKGTEAFF

v_gene: TRBV7-2
len: 12
j_gene: TRBJ2-7
CDR3aa: CASSRGGDEQYF

v_gene: TRBV7-8
len: 16
j_gene: TRBJ2-1
CDR3aa: CASSLLAGASYNEQFF

v_gene: TRBV7-9
len: 15
j_gene: TRBJ1-1
CDR3aa: CASSLVRGWGTEAFF

v_gene: TRBV11-2
len: 17
j_gene: TRBJ2-1
CDR3aa: CASSLIRTSGRAGEQFF

v_gene: TRBV19
len: 13
j_gene: TRBJ1-4
CDR3aa: CASSTVLNEKLFF

v_gene: TRBV7-2
len: 16
j_gene: TRBJ2-3
CDR3aa: CASSLNGGAIPDTQYF

v_gene: TRBV7-6
len: 16
j_gene: TRBJ2-5
CDR3aa: CASSLNSGELRETQYF

v_gene: TRBV16
len: 14
j_gene: TRBJ1-2
CDR3aa: CASSQYSANYGYTF

v_gene: TRBV5-1
len: 16
j_gene: TRBJ2-1
CDR3aa: CASSPDGRSSYNEQFF

v_gene: TRBV1
len: 13
j_gene: TRBJ1-2
CDR3aa: CTSSQVWSEGYTF

v_gene: TRBV20-1
len: 13
j_gene: TRBJ2-7
CDR3aa: CSAPRTELRVQYF

v_gene: TRBV27
len: 13
j_gene: TRBJ2-3
CDR3aa: CASSSFPPDTQYF

v_gene: TRBV12-3/TRBV12-4
len: 13
j_gene: TRBJ1-6
CDR3aa: CASSLDRGSPLHF

v_gene: TRBV2
len: 16
j_gene: TRBJ1-1
CDR3aa: CASRKPTGLVNTEAFF

v_gene: TRBV7-8
len: 15
j_gene: TRBJ1-5
CDR3aa: CASSLIGGRPGPQHF

v_gene: TRBV15
len: 18
j_gene: TRBJ2-1
CDR3aa: CATSRVSTLAGGQNEQFF

v_gene: TRBV24-1
len: 15
j_gene: TRBJ1-5
CDR3aa: CATSDSKGRPGPQHF

v_gene: TRBV28
len: 14
j_gene: TRBJ1-1
CDR3aa: CASSHRERNTEAFF

v_gene: TRBV10-3
len: 14
j_gene: TRBJ1-1
CDR3aa: CAISESAWGTEAFF

v_gene: TRBV7-3
len: 14
j_gene: TRBJ1-2
CDR3aa: CASSDTGAPYGYTF

v_gene: TRBV20-1
len: 16
j_gene: TRBJ1-1
CDR3aa: CSARESALRWDTEAFF

v_gene: TRBV20-1
len: 12
j_gene: TRBJ1-1
CDR3aa: CSGGNQNTEAFF

v_gene: TRBV4-2
len: 14
j_gene: TRBJ1-4
CDR3aa: CASSQGQGVEKLFF

v_gene: TRBV12-3/TRBV12-4
len: 15
j_gene: TRBJ1-1
CDR3aa: CASSPDSGLGTEAFF

v_gene: TRBV28
len: 14
j_gene: TRBJ2-1
CDR3aa: CASSPPQAYNEQFF

v_gene: TRBV27
len: 15
j_gene: TRBJ2-1
CDR3aa: CATQPGGAYYNEQFF

v_gene: TRBV7-3
len: 15
j_gene: TRBJ2-2
CDR3aa: CASSLSGRFGGELFF

v_gene: TRBV19
len: 15
j_gene: TRBJ2-2
CDR3aa: CASLRTGTNTGELFF

v_gene: TRBV5-1
len: 15
j_gene: TRBJ1-2
CDR3aa: CASSFFPSTNYGYTF

v_gene: TRBV4-1
len: 15
j_gene: TRBJ1-5
CDR3aa: CASSQGQGGNQPQHF

v_gene: TRBV12-3/TRBV12-4
len: 14
j_gene: TRBJ1-1
CDR3aa: CASTQDPGHTEAFF

v_gene: TRBV6-1
len: 16
j_gene: TRBJ1-3
CDR3aa: CASRISTDVSGNTIYF

v_gene: TRBV7-9
len: 16
j_gene: TRBJ2-1
CDR3aa: CASRGVRELLYNEQFF

v_gene: TRBV7-3
len: 14
j_gene: TRBJ2-3
CDR3aa: CASSHGTSGTLVYF

v_gene: TRBV5-6
len: 15
j_gene: TRBJ2-5
CDR3aa: CASSLARTGRETQYF

v_gene: TRBV29-1
len: 13
j_gene: TRBJ1-4
CDR3aa: CSVEVGIGEKLFF

v_gene: TRBV9
len: 14
j_gene: TRBJ1-5
CDR3aa: CASSVDGGNQPQHF

v_gene: TRBV6-1
len: 14
j_gene: TRBJ1-4
CDR3aa: CASSRSATNEKLFF

v_gene: TRBV7-2
len: 14
j_gene: TRBJ2-5
CDR3aa: CASSSQGVGETQYF

v_gene: TRBV7-3
len: 11
j_gene: TRBJ2-7
CDR3aa: CASSPSGTLYF